The rows below give T cell receptor beta chains drawn from one sample of a study of CD8 T cells in ankylosing spondylitis. Using its own MiXCR run on the 5' RACE reads, TCRdb lists one record per CDR3 protein. This table has some 400,000 distinct CDR3 sequences, under 25% appearing once. The sample was blood, either unsorted or a sorted T cell fraction (not recorded which). The receptors here all came from a male donor with ankylosing spondylitis. Each CDR3 is given with its conserved first and last residue. D genes are given only for firm matches. A row's size may be missing; if present it is once, few, many or a size class.

>TRBJ2-1|TRBV7-9|TRBD2|-
TGTGCCAGCAGCTTAGTGTCTAGCGGGAGGACCTACAATGAGCAGTTCTTC
CASSLVSSGRTYNEQFF
>TRBJ2-1|TRBV30|-|few
TGTGCCTGGAGTGGGGTGGCTAGCGTCAATGAGCAGTTCTTC
CAWSGVASVNEQFF
>TRBJ2-5|TRBV12-5|TRBD1|many
TGTGCTAGTGGTCCTGGACAGGGAGAGATTGAGACCCAGTACTTC
CASGPGQGEIETQYF
>TRBJ2-7|TRBV11-2|-|-
TGTGCCAGCAGACACCAGCTTCAGCACGAGCAGTACTTC
CASRHQLQHEQYF
>TRBJ2-4|TRBV7-8|-|-
TGTGCCAGCAGCTTAGGCCCATCCCTAGCCAAAAACATTCAGTACTTC
CASSLGPSLAKNIQYF
>TRBJ1-1|TRBV9|-|few
TGTGCCAGCAGCGTATTAGCCCAGATACCCGAAGCTTTCTTT
CASSVLAQIPEAFF
>TRBJ2-7|TRBV28|TRBD2|few
TGTGCCAGCAGTTTAGGGGGACTAGCGGGAGACCTCTACGAGCAGTACTTC
CASSLGGLAGDLYEQYF
>TRBJ2-5|TRBV30|TRBD2|few
TGTGCCTGGGCTAGCGGGACGGGGGAGACCCAGTACTTC
CAWASGTGETQYF
>TRBJ2-1|TRBV15|-|-
TGTGCCACCAGCAGAGATGCCTCCTACAATGAGCAGTTCTTC
CATSRDASYNEQFF
>TRBJ2-7|TRBV7-6|TRBD1|few
TGTGCCAGCAGCCCGGACAGGGCCCACGAGCAGTACTTC
CASSPDRAHEQYF
>TRBJ2-3|TRBV12-3/TRBV12-4|TRBD2|-
TGTGCCAGCAGTTCTTTACTAGCGGGAGGGCCGGGCACAGATACGCAGTATTTT
CASSSLLAGGPGTDTQYF
>TRBJ1-5|TRBV12-1|-|-
TGTGCCAGGCCCCCCAATCAGCCCCAGCATTTT
CARPPNQPQHF
>TRBJ2-7|TRBV29-1|TRBD1|few
TGCAGCACCCCGACAGGGGACTACGAGCAGTACTTC
CSTPTGDYEQYF
>TRBJ1-1|TRBV2|-|few
TGTGCCAGCAGAGCAGGGTCGGCCACTGAAGCTTTCTTT
CASRAGSATEAFF
>TRBJ1-6|TRBV12-3/TRBV12-4|-|many
TGTGCCAGCAGTGCCCGACAGGAGATCGGTTCACCCCTCCACTTT
CASSARQEIGSPLHF
>TRBJ1-5|TRBV7-9|-|-
TGTGCCAGCAGCTTAAACGACCCGAATCAGCCCCAGCATTTT
CASSLNDPNQPQHF
>TRBJ2-2|TRBV12-3/TRBV12-4|-|-
TGTGCCAGCAGTAAACCACTTGCGGGGCCGTATGGGGAGCTGTTTTTT
CASSKPLAGPYGELFF
>TRBJ2-7|TRBV30|-|-
TGTGCCTGGGCCCAGTTTCGACACGGATCCTCCTACGAGCAGTACTTC
CAWAQFRHGSSYEQYF
>TRBJ2-2|TRBV28|TRBD1|few
TGTGCCAGCAAACACCAGGGGGCATGGAACACCGGGGAGCTGTTTTTT
CASKHQGAWNTGELFF
>TRBJ1-2|TRBV11-1|-|-
TGTGCCAGCAGCTTTCGACAGGCTAACTATGGCTACACCTTC
CASSFRQANYGYTF
>TRBJ2-7|TRBV28|-|-
TGTGCCAGCAGGGCGGCCTACGAGCAGTACTTC
CASRAAYEQYF
>TRBJ2-2|TRBV20-1|TRBD2|-
TGCAGTGCCCTCATTCGGACTAGCGGGAGTGAGGGCACCGGGGAGCTGTTTTTT
CSALIRTSGSEGTGELFF
>TRBJ2-1|TRBV7-8|-|few
TGTGCCAGCAGCTATGAGACTAGCTCCTACAATGAGCAGTTCTTC
CASSYETSSYNEQFF
>TRBJ1-6|TRBV2|-|-
TGTGCCAGCATCCCCGACAGGAACTATAATTCACCCCTCCACTTT
CASIPDRNYNSPLHF
>TRBJ2-3|TRBV20-1|-|-
TGCAGTGCCCTGGAGGAGCCAGCGGTCCCCACAGATACGCAGTATTTT
CSALEEPAVPTDTQYF
>TRBJ2-7|TRBV18|-|few
TGTGCCAGCTCACCGGTACCAGAATACGAGCAGTACTTC
CASSPVPEYEQYF
>TRBJ1-2|TRBV20-1|-|-
TGCAGTGTCCCACCGGGGGCTACCTTC
CSVPPGATF
>TRBJ2-7|TRBV20-1|TRBD1|few
TGCAGTGCTAGAGGGCCCGGACAGGGGGTCTACGAGCAGTACTTC
CSARGPGQGVYEQYF
>TRBJ2-5|TRBV6-5|TRBD1|-
TGTGCCAGCAGTTACTCGGGGACAGGGGGCCAAGAGACCCAGTACTTC
CASSYSGTGGQETQYF
>TRBJ1-3|TRBV29-1|TRBD1|-
TGCAGCGTCTCAAGGACAGGGTCGGGAAACACCATATATTTT
CSVSRTGSGNTIYF
>TRBJ2-6|TRBV2|-|many
TGTGCCAGCAGTGAGGACTTTCCTTCTGGGGCCAACGTCCTGACTTTC
CASSEDFPSGANVLTF
>TRBJ2-7|TRBV7-2|TRBD2|few
TGTGCCAGCAGCCCCGCGGGGAGGGAGTTTGGTGAGCAGTACTTC
CASSPAGREFGEQYF
>TRBJ2-1|TRBV7-3|TRBD2|-
TGTGCCAGCAGCAAACTAGCGGGAGTCTCCTACAATGAGCAGTTCTTC
CASSKLAGVSYNEQFF
>TRBJ2-1|TRBV11-2|-|few
TGTGCCAGCAGCTTACAAGCTCAGAATGAGCAGTTCTTC
CASSLQAQNEQFF
>TRBJ2-7|TRBV29-1|-|-
TGCAGCGTTGGGGCAGGGTATTCCTACGAGCAGTACTTC
CSVGAGYSYEQYF
>TRBJ2-1|TRBV19|TRBD2|-
TGTGCCAGTAGTATACATCCGGGAGGGGGGGATGAGCAGTTCTTC
CASSIHPGGGDEQFF
>TRBJ2-1|TRBV30|TRBD2|few
TGTGCCTGGAGTGTGGGACTAGCGCCCAATGAGCAGTTCTTC
CAWSVGLAPNEQFF
>TRBJ2-3|TRBV2|-|few
TGTGCCAGCACGAGATTAGGACTGGAGGGCGATACGCAGTATTTT
CASTRLGLEGDTQYF
>TRBJ1-1|TRBV19|-|few
TGTGCCAGTAGACCCCGGGCGGCAGGGTCGGTTCCTGAAGCTTTCTTT
CASRPRAAGSVPEAFF
>TRBJ2-1|TRBV5-1|-|once
TGCGCCAGCAGCTTGGAGAGGTGGGGCCGGGCTAATGAGCAGTTCTTC
CASSLERWGRANEQFF
>TRBJ1-2|TRBV7-9|-|many
TGTGCCAGCAGTTTGCAGGGTCCCTATGGCTACACCTTC
CASSLQGPYGYTF
>TRBJ1-5|TRBV24-1|-|-
TGTGCCACCAGTGATCCCCGAGGGGGCAATCAGCCCCAGCATTTT
CATSDPRGGNQPQHF
>TRBJ1-4|TRBV2|-|few
TGTGCCAGCAATCGGGCAGTCGATAATGAAAAACTGTTTTTT
CASNRAVDNEKLFF
>TRBJ1-5|TRBV20-1|TRBD1|once
TGCAGTGCTGAGGGGACAGGGAACGTTCAGCCCCAGCATTTT
CSAEGTGNVQPQHF
>TRBJ2-2|TRBV25-1|-|-
TGTGCCAGCAGTGATTCAGGGGTTGGGGAGCTGTTTTTT
CASSDSGVGELFF
>TRBJ2-1|TRBV9|TRBD2|-
TGTGCCAGCAGCGTAGTCCCCAAGACTAGCGGGAGTTACAATGAGCAGTTCTTC
CASSVVPKTSGSYNEQFF